These 27 T cell receptor beta chains originate from one sample sequenced in a study of identical twins. Via MiXCR, TCRdb re-called the 5' RACE reads, giving one row per CDR3 protein. The sample holds about 240,000 distinct CDR3 sequences; roughly 10% are singletons and the top ten take about 9.1%. Material for sequencing was memory T cells sorted from blood. The source of these receptors is a man in his fifties in good health.

This clonotype was observed a handful of times. The V gene is TRBV4-1, the J gene TRBJ2-7; no clear D. The V and J ends lost 0 bases and 3 bases respectively, with 6 bases between them. There are 13 residues in the CDR3. Germline V gene lookup returns CDR1 MGHRA and CDR2 YSYEKL. The CDR3 spells CASSQDRDYEQYF. CDR3 bases: TGCGCCAGCAGCCAAGACAGAGACTACGAGCAGTACTTC.

This clonotype was found many times. The chain joins TRBV7-2 to TRBJ2-1; TRBD2 is a possible D gene (5 bases). The CDR3 length is 18 residues. V shed 2 bases and J shed 6 bases, with 23 bases lying between them. Germline CDR1 SGHTA, CDR2 FQGNSA. DNA for the CDR3: TGTGCCAGCAGCTTATCGGGATTGACGGGGATTAGTGGCAATGAGCAGTTCTTC. Encoded protein: CASSLSGLTGISGNEQFF.

This clonotype has just a few counts. Here the CDR3 DNA reads TGTGCCAGCAGTGAAGGTTGGGCTCGAGAGACCCAGTACTTC. Its translation is CASSEGWARETQYF. V and J are TRBV2 and TRBJ2-5; D is uncertain. Trimming cost V 1 base and J 4 bases, with 10 bases left between them. Germline lookup yields CDR1 SNHLY and CDR2 FYNNEI. The CDR3 runs to 14 residues. The variable domain in full, completed from reference TRBV2 and TRBJ2-5, reads EPEVTQTPSHQVTQMGQEVILRCVPISNHLYFYWYRQILGQKVEFLVSFYNNEISEKSEIFDDQFSVERPDGSNFTLKIRSTKLEDSAMYFCASSEGWARETQYFGPGTRLLVL.

The count of this clonotype is one. This sequence joins TRBV28 and TRBJ2-2; possibly TRBD1 for D (6 bases). CDR1 is MDHEN, CDR2 SYDVKM, per germline. The V end lost 8 bases, the J end lost 4 bases, and 14 bases lay between the germline ends. This CDR3 spans 14 amino acids. Written as DNA, the CDR3 is TGTGCCAGCGAACGACAGGTTAGCACCGGGGAGCTGTTTTTT. Its protein product is CASERQVSTGELFF.

About this clonotype itself: A much larger clone is a single base away; this may be a read error. The chain carries TRBV2 and TRBJ1-5; a possible D gene is TRBD1 (5 bases). V was clipped by 5 bases and J by 9 bases, with 17 bases between them. From germline, CDR1 is SNHLY and CDR2 FYNNEI. This CDR3 has 14 residues. CDR3 bases: TGTGCCAGCAGTCGGTCTGCAGGGCGGCGGCCCCAGCATTTT. It yields the protein CASSRSAGRRPQHF.

As for this clonotype: Possible read error: a much larger clone is one base away. The CDR3 does not end in the conserved phenylalanine or tryptophan, so this is likely a read error. This chain connects TRBV12-3 or TRBV12-4 to TRBJ1-1, with D possibly TRBD1 on 5 matching bases. CDR3 length: 16 amino acids. Trimming stripped 6 bases from V and 4 bases from J, with 21 bases between. CDR3 amino acids: CASRPPVGGRTTEAFL. The CDR3, as DNA: TGTGCCAGCAGACCGCCCGTTGGGGGTAGAACCACTGAAGCTTTCCTT.

To note about this clonotype: Since a much larger clone is just one base distant, this may be a read error. This chain uses TRBV5-1 with TRBJ2-5, with D possibly matching TRBD2 (7 bases). This CDR3 has 14 residues. V lost 9 bases, J lost 9 bases, and 24 bases lay in between. Germline V lookup: CDR1 SGHRS, CDR2 YFSETQ. The CDR3 region is CATSEQGAGESQYF. The CDR3 coding sequence is TGCGCCACTTCGGAACAGGGCGCGGGGGAGTCCCAGTACTTC. The whole variable domain, filled in from reference TRBV5-1 and TRBJ2-5, reads KAGVTQTPRYLIKTRGQQVTLSCSPISGHRSVSWYQQTPGQGLQFLFEYFSETQRNKGNFPGRFSGRQFSNSRSEMNVSTLELGDSALYLCATSEQGAGESQYFGPGTRLLVL.

This clonotype was detected ten times or more. The chain employs TRBV5-1 and TRBJ1-5; a weak D match, TRBD1 (6 bases). CDR3 size: 14 residues. Germline lookup yields CDR1 SGHRS and CDR2 YFSETQ. The V and J ends lost 0 bases and 4 bases respectively, with 8 bases between them. CDR3: CASSLAGDNQPQHF. CDR3 nucleotide sequence: TGCGCCAGCAGCTTGGCAGGGGATAATCAGCCCCAGCATTTT.

Many counts were recorded for this clonotype. This chain links TRBV10-3 with TRBJ2-1; tentative D call: TRBD1 (6 bases). The CDR3 consists of 12 residues. With 3 bases removed from V and 8 bases from J, the gap between germline ends came to 8 bases. Germline values: CDR1 ENHRY, CDR2 SYGVKD. CDR3 sequence (DNA): TGTGCCATCAGTGATACAGGGTATGAGCAGTTCTTC. Translated, it gives CAISDTGYEQFF.

This clonotype was picked up many times. The chain joins TRBV27 to TRBJ1-5; possible D gene TRBD1, 6 bases. This CDR3 is built from 14 residues. The ends were cut back, 5 bases at V and 3 bases at J, with 11 bases in the middle. CDR1 and CDR2 from the germline V gene are MNHEY and SMNVEV (reference sequence). The CDR3 is CASSGGQPNQPQHF. The CDR3 DNA reads TGTGCCAGCAGTGGAGGACAGCCCAATCAGCCCCAGCATTTT.

In its sample, this clonotype was seen a few times. The rearrangement joins TRBV6-2 or TRBV6-3 to TRBJ2-7; 10 nucleotides line up with TRBD2. V shed 8 bases, J shed 0 bases, and the junction held 4 bases outside the gene matches. The V gene's germline CDR1 is MNHEY and CDR2 SVGEGT. This CDR3 has 14 residues. CDR3 in amino acids: CASFGTSDSYEQYF. The CDR3 DNA reads TGTGCCAGCTTCGGGACTAGCGACTCCTACGAGCAGTACTTC.

This clonotype was detected ten times or more. The CDR3 sequence is CASSSLGGFGVNEQFF. CDR3 coding DNA: TGTGCCAGCAGCTCCCTCGGTGGTTTCGGTGTCAATGAGCAGTTCTTC. The chain combines TRBV7-3 with TRBJ2-1; D gene ambiguous. The germline V and J ends were trimmed by 4 bases and 6 bases, with 19 bases remaining between them. The CDR3 totals 16 residues. Germline CDR1 is SGHTA and CDR2 is FQGTGA. Full variable domain (outside the CDR3, taken from reference TRBV7-3 and TRBJ2-1): GAGVSQTPSNKVTEKGKYVELRCDPISGHTALYWYRQSLGQGPEFLIYFQGTGAADDSGLPNDRFFAVRPEGSVSTLKIQRTERGDSAVYLCASSSLGGFGVNEQFFGPGTRLTVL.

This sequence joins TRBV6-2 or TRBV6-3 and TRBJ2-7, with D perhaps matching TRBD1 or TRBD2 (5 bases each). This CDR3 region has 16 residues. Trimming left V 0 bases short and J 4 bases short, with 16 bases between. The germline V gene encodes CDR1 MNHEY and CDR2 SVGEGT. The CDR3 sequence: CASSYSSSGSAYEQYF. CDR3 sequence (DNA): TGTGCCAGCAGTTACTCCTCATCAGGGAGTGCTTACGAGCAGTACTTC.

This rearrangement joins TRBV7-2 to TRBJ1-5; 9 bases are a match to TRBD1. Germline lookup yields CDR1 SGHTA and CDR2 FQGNSA. CDR3 length: 15 amino acids. The V gene end was trimmed by 4 bases and the J gene end by 3 bases; junction bases not matched to a gene: 4. The CDR3 sequence is CASSSGQGLNQPQHF. In DNA, the CDR3 is TGTGCCAGCAGCTCGGGACAGGGCCTCAATCAGCCCCAGCATTTT.

Many counts were recorded for this clonotype. The J gene is TRBJ2-1, the V gene TRBV4-2; TRBD2 matches at 12 bases. Germline V gene lookup returns CDR1 LGHNA and CDR2 YNFKEQ. The CDR3 is made up of 16 amino acids. The V segment lost 3 bases and the J segment 9 bases; nucleotides outside the gene matches: 9. The CDR3: CASSHGLAGGNIEQFF. The CDR3, as DNA: TGTGCCAGCAGCCACGGGCTAGCGGGAGGGAACATTGAGCAGTTCTTC.

This clonotype was recorded at least ten times. The rearrangement links TRBV27 to TRBJ2-2; 11 bases line up with TRBD2. From germline, CDR1 is MNHEY and CDR2 SMNVEV (reference sequence). This CDR3 spans 18 amino acids. J lost 0 bases, V lost 3 bases, and 6 bases had no gene match. The CDR3 loop is CASSFLTSGASNTGELFF. CDR3 bases: TGTGCCAGCAGTTTCTTGACTAGCGGGGCCTCGAACACCGGGGAGCTGTTTTTT.

This clonotype has at least ten counts. The rearrangement uses TRBV12-3 or TRBV12-4 and TRBJ1-2, with D possibly TRBD1 on 6 matching bases. The CDR3 is 16 amino acids. Trimming cost V 4 bases and J 2 bases, with 17 bases left between them. The CDR3 region has the DNA TGTGCCAGCAGTTCCTCCCCAGGGAGGGGGAACTATGGCTACACCTTC. Translation gives CASSSSPGRGNYGYTF.

This clonotype showed up many times. This rearrangement joins TRBV7-9 to TRBJ2-1, with a possible D match to TRBD2 (6 bases). The V end lost 4 bases, the J end lost 8 bases, and 21 bases lay between the germline ends. The CDR3 has 16 amino acids. Germline V gene data show CDR1 as SEHNR and CDR2 as FQNEAQ (reference sequence). The chain's CDR3 is CASSSVRLAGNDEQFF. The CDR3, as DNA: TGTGCCAGCAGCTCGGTGCGACTCGCGGGGAACGATGAGCAGTTCTTC. Combining the CDR3 with reference TRBV7-9 and TRBJ2-1 gives the whole variable domain DTGVSQNPRHKITKRGQNVTFRCDPISEHNRLYWYRQTLGQGPEFLTYFQNEAQLEKSRLLSDRFSAERPKGSFSTLEIQRTEQGDSAMYLCASSSVRLAGNDEQFFGPGTRLTVL.

This clonotype came up a few times. This chain uses TRBV5-6 with TRBJ1-5; possible D gene TRBD1, 5 bases. CDR3 size: 14 residues. Germline CDR1 SGHDT, CDR2 YYEEEE. Deletions cut 0 bases from V and 5 bases from J, with 9 bases between. CDR3 residues: CASSLGQYYQPQHF. In DNA form, the CDR3 reads TGTGCCAGCAGCTTGGGACAGTATTATCAGCCCCAGCATTTT. The variable domain in full, with the rest retrieved from reference TRBV5-6 and TRBJ1-5, is DAGVTQSPTHLIKTRGQQVTLRCSPKSGHDTVSWYQQALGQGPQFIFQYYEEEERQRGNFPDRFSGHQFPNYSSELNVNALLLGDSALYLCASSLGQYYQPQHFGDGTRLSIL.

The chain employs TRBV7-9 and TRBJ2-3; maybe TRBD2 (5 bases). The CDR3 contains 13 residues. Trimming took off 5 bases at V and 9 bases at J, with 15 bases between the two ends. CDR1 and CDR2 from the germline V gene are SEHNR and FQNEAQ (reference sequence). CDR3 residues: CASSPGLGMTQYF. The CDR3 bases are TGTGCCAGCAGCCCCGGACTTGGAATGACGCAGTATTTT.

V gene TRBV7-8 combines with J gene TRBJ1-1, with D perhaps TRBD1 (5 bases). The germline gives CDR1 SGHVS, CDR2 FQNEAQ. The CDR3 spans 18 residues. Trimming stripped 1 base from V and 0 bases from J, with 18 bases between. CDR3 loop: CASSLVGVQGRLNTEAFF. CDR3 DNA: TGTGCCAGCAGCTTAGTTGGTGTTCAGGGACGTTTGAACACTGAAGCTTTCTTT.

V is TRBV10-3 and J is TRBJ2-3; D possibly corresponds to TRBD2 (6 bases). Trimming took 4 bases from V and 3 from J, leaving 11 bases between them. CDR1 and CDR2 from the germline V gene are ENHRY and SYGVKD. The CDR3 has 14 residues. CDR3 coding DNA: TGTGCCATCAGTGCGGGGCGGGGTACAGATACGCAGTATTTT. Amino acid sequence: CAISAGRGTDTQYF.

This clonotype has a count of ten or more. This chain links TRBV5-1 with TRBJ1-2, with 11 bases fitting TRBD1. Trimming at V came to 0 bases and at J to 1 base, leaving 5 bases not matched to a gene. Germline V lookup: CDR1 SGHRS, CDR2 YFSETQ. CDR3 length: 17 residues. CDR3 coding DNA: TGCGCCAGCAGCTTGGCCGGGACAGGGGGAAATAACTATGGCTACACCTTC. This codes for CASSLAGTGGNNYGYTF.

This clonotype turned up a few times. The CDR3 sequence: CASSLLGGGYEQYF. DNA of the CDR3: TGTGCCAGCAGTTTATTGGGGGGGGGATACGAGCAGTACTTC. The chain links TRBV12-3 or TRBV12-4 to TRBJ2-7; TRBD2 matches 7 bases. CDR3 length: 14 residues. V lost 2 bases and J lost 4; bases outside the gene matches: 5.

The sample holds many counts of this clonotype. Compared with germline, one end of the junction differs, possibly owing to a read error. The chain joins TRBV7-2 to TRBJ2-1; 16 bases are shared with TRBD2. Germline assignment: CDR1 SGHTA and CDR2 FQGNSA. CDR3 length equals 19 residues. The CDR3 is CASSLAGLAGGRSYNEQFF. DNA for the CDR3: TGTGCCAGCAGCCTAGCGGGACTAGCGGGGGGGCGGTCCTACAATGAGCAGTTCTTC.

The V call is TRBV28, the J call TRBJ2-7; maybe TRBD1 (5 bases). V was pared by 7 bases and J by 3 bases, with 16 bases between. Per the germline V gene, CDR1 is MDHEN and CDR2 is SYDVKM. This CDR3 spans 14 amino acids. The CDR3 DNA is TGTGCCAGCACCGCAATACCAGGGATCTACGAGCAGTACTTC. Encoded protein: CASTAIPGIYEQYF. Filled out from reference TRBV28 and TRBJ2-7, the complete variable domain reads DVKVTQSSRYLVKRTGEKVFLECVQDMDHENMFWYRQDPGLGLRLIYFSYDVKMKEKGDIPEGYSVSREKKERFSLILESASTNQTSMYLCASTAIPGIYEQYFGPGTRLTVT.

The chain employs TRBV10-3 and TRBJ2-3; TRBD1 agrees at 7 bases. This CDR3 comprises 18 residues. Trimming removed 2 bases from V and 1 base from J; junction bases left unmatched: 12. Germline V gene lookup returns CDR1 ENHRY and CDR2 SYGVKD. The CDR3 region has the DNA TGTGCCATCAGTGAGCCGATCAGCTGGGACAGCGGCACAGATACGCAGTATTTT. Its protein is CAISEPISWDSGTDTQYF.